This T cell receptor (beta chain) was recorded in a study of blood T cell repertoires in COVID-19. Study-level information: The United States, Italy and Spain provided the acute and convalescent COVID-19 samples. T cells, B-cell-depleted T cells, or PBMCs supplied cDNA or gDNA.

Repertoires were generated with immunoSEQ multiplex PCR, while TCRdb's copy carries only in-frame clones and drops some. The sample gives a few hundred thousand clones, around 83% of which show up once; roughly 1.3% is in the top ten. CDR3 length: 15 residues. Germline V CDR1 and CDR2: KGHSH, LQKENI. Trimming removed 3 bases at V and 0 bases at J, with 11 bases between. The sequence was obtained from a woman aged 45-60 years with acute or convalescent COVID-19. The sequenced material came from peripheral blood. The chain combines TRBV18 with TRBJ1-1; D is unclear. CDR3 in DNA: TGTGCCAGCTCACCCCGGCGAGGATTGAACACTGAAGCTTTCTTT. This codes for CASSPRRGLNTEAFF.